These T cell receptor beta chains were read from a single sample in a study of human T cells and chemical hapten exposure. Using its own MiXCR run on the RACE reads, TCRdb lists one record per CDR3 protein. There are about 45,000 distinct CDR3 sequences in the sample; 4.4% occur only once, and roughly 5.2% lies in the top ten. The sequenced sample consisted of whole blood. The receptors originated from a human donor in good health. Some clones in this sample may be carry-over from other donors' samples. Both conserved end residues are part of each CDR3. The D gene is left open where the match is weak. The size entry is marked missing in some rows and otherwise reads once, few, many or a size class.

d_gene | j_gene | abundance | v_gene | CDR3nt | CDR3aa
TRBD1 | TRBJ2-3 | many | TRBV29-1 | TGCAGCGTTGAAGTAGGGACAGCCGCAGATACGCAGTATTTT | CSVEVGTAADTQYF
TRBD2 | TRBJ2-5 | NA | TRBV30 | TGTGCCTGGAGTGGTGCGGGAGTGGGGGAGACCCAGTACTTC | CAWSGAGVGETQYF
NA | TRBJ1-5 | many | TRBV19 | TGTGCCAGTAGTATTGGGTTGGGAAGGGAACAGCCCCAGCATTTT | CASSIGLGREQPQHF
TRBD1 | TRBJ1-2 | many | TRBV28 | TGTGCCAGCAGTCCCGGGGACAGGGAAAGCTATGGCTACACCTTC | CASSPGDRESYGYTF
NA | TRBJ1-1 | many | TRBV6-5 | TGTGCCAGCAATCTCCAGGGTAGCACTGAAGCTTTCTTT | CASNLQGSTEAFF
NA | TRBJ1-1 | many | TRBV29-1 | TGCAGCGTCGCAGGAGGGGTGAACACTGAAGCTTTCTTT | CSVAGGVNTEAFF
TRBD2 | TRBJ2-2 | NA | TRBV20-1 | TGCAGTGCACTTGGTCCTAGCGGTCTGAACACCGGGGTGCTGTTTTTT | CSALGPSGLNTGVLFF
TRBD2 | TRBJ2-3 | NA | TRBV4-2 | TGTGCCAGCAGCCAAGCGGGTAGCGGGAGTGCCACAGATACGCAGTATTTT | CASSQAGSGSATDTQYF
TRBD2 | TRBJ2-7 | many | TRBV6-1 | TGTGCCAGCAGTGCGACGGGGGGGGACGAGCAGTACTTC | CASSATGGDEQYF
TRBD2 | TRBJ2-3 | NA | TRBV30 | TGTGCCTGGCGAAAGCGGGGGGCTAGCACAGATACGCAGTATTTT | CAWRKRGASTDTQYF
NA | TRBJ2-3 | NA | TRBV5-1 | TGCGCCAGCAGCTTGGGACACAGCACAGATACGCAGTATTTT | CASSLGHSTDTQYF
TRBD1 | TRBJ2-3 | many | TRBV29-1 | TGCAGCGGCGAACAGGGGGCAGATACGCAGTATTTT | CSGEQGADTQYF
NA | TRBJ1-4 | many | TRBV6-1 | TGTGCCAGCAGTATCGCCGGGACGGATGAAAAACTGTTTTTT | CASSIAGTDEKLFF
NA | TRBJ1-2 | many | TRBV20-1 | TGCAGTGCTAGAGACAGCCGTTCAGGGAACTATGGCTACACCTTC | CSARDSRSGNYGYTF
NA | TRBJ1-2 | NA | TRBV11-2 | TGTGCCAGCCGCTCCGGAGGTAGCTATGGCTACACCTTC | CASRSGGSYGYTF
TRBD1 | TRBJ1-1 | many | TRBV20-1 | TGCAGTGCTTTGCGAGTCGACAGGGGCGTCACTGAAGCTTTCTTT | CSALRVDRGVTEAFF
TRBD2 | TRBJ2-1 | many | TRBV27 | TGTGCCAGCAGTCTATACTCCGGGACTAGCAGTGAGCAGTTCTTC | CASSLYSGTSSEQFF
NA | TRBJ2-1 | many | TRBV4-1 | TGCGCCAGCAGCCAGGGGACCTACAATGAGCAGTTCTTC | CASSQGTYNEQFF
TRBD2 | TRBJ2-3 | many | TRBV29-1 | TGCAGCACGGGGACTAGCGGGAGAGGGTCAGATACGCAGTATTTT | CSTGTSGRGSDTQYF
TRBD1 | TRBJ2-1 | NA | TRBV5-4 | TGTGCCAGCAGCGGGACCGGGACAGCCTACAATGAGCAGTTCTTC | CASSGTGTAYNEQFF
NA | TRBJ1-1 | many | TRBV29-1 | TGCAGCGTCCCCGGGGAACGAGCTTTCTTT | CSVPGERAFF
NA | TRBJ2-7 | NA | TRBV28 | TGTGCCAGCAGCACGGGGTACTACGAGCAGTACTTC | CASSTGYYEQYF
NA | TRBJ2-3 | few | TRBV28 | TGTGCCAGCAGTTTTGCGAGGGGCGGTGTCGCAGATACGCAGTATTTT | CASSFARGGVADTQYF
TRBD2 | TRBJ2-7 | NA | TRBV10-3 | TGTGCCATCAGTGAGTTAGCGGGAGTCGGGGAGCAGTACTTC | CAISELAGVGEQYF
NA | TRBJ1-1 | few | TRBV3-1 | TGTGCCAGCAGAGGCGACCCCGGGGTTGAAGCTTTCTTT | CASRGDPGVEAFF
NA | TRBJ2-7 | many | TRBV25-1 | TGTGCCAGCAGTTTCGCAGGAGAGCAGTACTTC | CASSFAGEQYF
NA | TRBJ1-2 | many | TRBV5-1 | TGCGCCAGCAGCTTTAACAGGGATGGCTACACCTTC | CASSFNRDGYTF
NA | TRBJ2-3 | few | TRBV3-1 | TGTGCCAGCAGCCGCCCACTAGACAGCACAGATACGCAGTATTTT | CASSRPLDSTDTQYF
NA | TRBJ2-1 | many | TRBV29-1 | TGCAGCGTTGGACAGGGAGGGGAGTTCTTC | CSVGQGGEFF
NA | TRBJ2-5 | many | TRBV12-3/TRBV12-4 | TGTGCCAGCAGTTTAGCACGTAGGGAAGAGACCCAGTACTTC | CASSLARREETQYF
NA | TRBJ2-6 | NA | TRBV6-5 | TGTGCCAGCAGGCCCTTCGGACGGTCAGGCCCCCTTTCGGGATCTGGGGCCAACGTCCTGACTTTC | CASRPFGRSGPLSGSGANVLTF
TRBD2 | TRBJ2-3 | many | TRBV20-1 | TGCAGTGCTCGGACTAGCGGGAGAACAGATACGCAGTATTTT | CSARTSGRTDTQYF
TRBD2 | TRBJ2-7 | NA | TRBV12-3/TRBV12-4 | TGTGCCAGCAGTTTTCGCCTGCCCCCTCTAGCGGGAGCACCCTACGAGCAGTACTTC | CASSFRLPPLAGAPYEQYF
NA | TRBJ2-4 | NA | TRBV6-1 | TGTGCCAGCACCTCCCTAAGAAACATTCAGTACTTC | CASTSLRNIQYF
TRBD1 | TRBJ2-2 | many | TRBV29-1 | TGCAGCGCTATCACAGGGGGGACCGGGGAGCTGTTTTTT | CSAITGGTGELFF
NA | TRBJ1-5 | NA | TRBV28 | TGTGCCAGCAGCCCGAGTGGCAGGGCTAATCAGCCCCAGCATTTT | CASSPSGRANQPQHF
NA | TRBJ1-1 | many | TRBV5-1 | TGCGCCAGCAGCTTGGGGCTCCGGAGCACTGAAGCTTTCTTT | CASSLGLRSTEAFF
TRBD2 | TRBJ2-3 | many | TRBV24-1 | TGTGCCACCAGTGAACCGGGACTAGCGCAGACAGATACGCAGTATTTT | CATSEPGLAQTDTQYF
TRBD2 | TRBJ2-7 | NA | TRBV4-1 | TGCGCCAGCAGCCCCTTCGCCCCCGTCAGCGGGAGGCCCTCCCTTTATCTTGACGAGCAGTACTTC | CASSPFAPVSGRPSLYLDEQYF